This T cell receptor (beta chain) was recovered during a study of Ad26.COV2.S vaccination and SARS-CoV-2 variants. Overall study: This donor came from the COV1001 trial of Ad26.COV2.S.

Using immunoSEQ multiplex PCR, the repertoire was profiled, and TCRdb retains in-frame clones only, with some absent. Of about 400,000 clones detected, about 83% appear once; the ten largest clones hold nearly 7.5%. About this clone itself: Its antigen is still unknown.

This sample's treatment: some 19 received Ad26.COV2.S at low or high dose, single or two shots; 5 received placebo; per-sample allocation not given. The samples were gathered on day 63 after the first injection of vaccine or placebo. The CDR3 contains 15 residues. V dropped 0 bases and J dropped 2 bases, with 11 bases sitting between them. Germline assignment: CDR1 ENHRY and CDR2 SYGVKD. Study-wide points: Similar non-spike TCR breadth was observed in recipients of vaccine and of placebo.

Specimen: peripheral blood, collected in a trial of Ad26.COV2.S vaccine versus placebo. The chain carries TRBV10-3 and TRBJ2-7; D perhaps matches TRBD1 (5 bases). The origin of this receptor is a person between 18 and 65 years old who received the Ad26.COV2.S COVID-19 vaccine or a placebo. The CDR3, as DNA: TGTGCCATCAGTGAGTCTATGTGGGGCCCCTACGAGCAGTACTTC. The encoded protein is CAISESMWGPYEQYF.